The rows below give T cell receptor beta chains drawn from one sample of a study of cytomegalovirus exposure and HLA in healthy donors. TCRdb's table, derived via immunoSEQ multiplex PCR, lists solely in-frame clones and lacks some. This sample lists some 30,000 clones; its ten largest clones have roughly 3.3%. The sequencing input was PBMCs. Every receptor here comes from a man aged 40-50 years in good health and CMV-seronegative. Each CDR3 is given with its conserved first and last residue.

CDR3 protein: CASGVQGGNTIYF
V gene: TRBV14

CDR3 protein: CAWSATGGLGAFF
V gene: TRBV30

CDR3 protein: CASSGASRYEQYF
V gene: TRBV6-6

CDR3 protein: CASSSLPLAETQYF
V gene: TRBV27

CDR3 protein: CASSESSTDTQYF
V gene: TRBV6-4

CDR3 protein: CAWSDPSLFF
V gene: TRBV30

CDR3 protein: CASSFMGQGYNEQFF
V gene: TRBV27

CDR3 protein: CASSEGGTSGAYEQYF
V gene: TRBV25-1

CDR3 protein: CSVKGRGQETQYF
V gene: TRBV29-1

CDR3 protein: CASSPVQGNQPQHF
V gene: TRBV18

CDR3 protein: CASSLEAATEAFF
V gene: TRBV7-9

CDR3 protein: CASSDGQGTSYEQYF
V gene: TRBV11-2

CDR3 protein: CASSRGRINQPQHF
V gene: TRBV6-5

CDR3 protein: CASSLASSTDTQYF
V gene: TRBV5-1

CDR3 protein: CSVETSGTTSEQYF
V gene: TRBV29-1

CDR3 protein: CASSQDRRTGGEKLFF
V gene: TRBV4-1

CDR3 protein: CASSLSVDLRVYGYTF
V gene: TRBV13

CDR3 protein: CAWSSQREADEQFF
V gene: TRBV30

CDR3 protein: CASSFRAGHSYEQYF
V gene: TRBV7-7

CDR3 protein: CAWSVSGNTIYF
V gene: TRBV30

CDR3 protein: CASSPQGPNTEAFF
V gene: TRBV18

CDR3 protein: CAGIRASGSRETQYF
V gene: TRBV30

CDR3 protein: CSDNSGRHNEQFF
V gene: TRBV29-1

CDR3 protein: CASSLARTGGMGYTF
V gene: TRBV7-8

CDR3 protein: CASSLVWRDYEQYF
V gene: TRBV7-2

CDR3 protein: CASSVRGDQPQHF
V gene: TRBV7-2

CDR3 protein: CASSLGQNQPQHF
V gene: TRBV7-6

CDR3 protein: CASSSNPGQSYGYTF
V gene: TRBV11-2

CDR3 protein: CASSRLAGHYNEQFF
V gene: TRBV6-4

CDR3 protein: CASSGIGDRGYWAFF
V gene: TRBV11-2

CDR3 protein: CASSMALVTDTQYF
V gene: TRBV19

CDR3 protein: CASSYTGLAYEQYF
V gene: TRBV5-1

CDR3 protein: CASSLVHGTGQLFF
V gene: TRBV7-2

CDR3 protein: CASSLGREIRTFTSTDTQYF
V gene: TRBV5-1

CDR3 protein: CASKGDGGLSNQPQHF
V gene: TRBV19

CDR3 protein: CSVAGTGGMVETQYF
V gene: TRBV29-1

CDR3 protein: CASIPRAGATYEQYF
V gene: TRBV6-1

CDR3 protein: CASSAWTVQETQYF
V gene: TRBV6-1

CDR3 protein: CASSFGGGQETQYF
V gene: TRBV7-9

CDR3 protein: CSASKLAEQYF
V gene: TRBV20-1

CDR3 protein: CASSWNSFQETQYF
V gene: TRBV5-4

CDR3 protein: CASSQDLGFNEKLFF
V gene: TRBV4-2

CDR3 protein: CASSTGQGGGYTF
V gene: TRBV7-2

CDR3 protein: CASSPGRFADTQYF
V gene: TRBV7-9

CDR3 protein: CASSVGWSAQPQHF
V gene: TRBV9